The rows below give T cell receptor beta chains drawn from one sample of a study of Ad26.COV2.S vaccination and SARS-CoV-2 variants. Some clones are missing from TCRdb's copy, which holds only in-frame ones; the method was immunoSEQ multiplex PCR. The table has fewer than 400,000 clones, 90% seen once. This sample comprised peripheral blood, obtained in a trial of Ad26.COV2.S vaccine versus placebo. The receptor set was obtained from a person aged 18-60 years who received the Ad26.COV2.S COVID-19 vaccine or a placebo. The CDR3 runs from the conserved cysteine through the conserved F or W. Fields, in order: CDR3 length, J gene, V gene, D gene, clone size, CDR3 protein, CDR3 DNA. D genes are given only for firm matches. The size of a clone is reported for some rows only, either as once, few or many, or as a class for expanded clones.

>14|TRBJ2-7|TRBV6-1|-|-
CASSEAPGSYEQYF
TGTGCCAGCAGTGAAGCGCCAGGGAGCTACGAGCAGTACTTC
>14|TRBJ1-1|TRBV6-2/TRBV6-3|-|-
CASSKYFLNTEAFF
TGTGCCAGCAGCAAATATTTCCTGAACACTGAAGCTTTCTTT
>9|TRBJ1-6|TRBV27|-|-
CAISPPLHF
TGTGCCATTTCTCCACCCCTCCACTTT
>14|TRBJ1-5|TRBV2|-|-
CASSVVGGSQPQHF
TGTGCCAGCAGTGTAGTAGGGGGAAGTCAGCCCCAGCATTTT
>11|TRBJ2-7|TRBV20-1|-|-
CSALPGHEQYF
TGCAGTGCCCTGCCGGGTCACGAGCAGTACTTC
>11|TRBJ2-3|TRBV12-3/TRBV12-4|-|-
CASSFSDTQYF
TGTGCCAGCAGTTTCTCAGATACGCAGTATTTT
>13|TRBJ1-1|TRBV6-5|-|-
CASSYSINTEAFF
TGTGCCAGCAGTTACTCGATCAACACTGAAGCTTTCTTT
>15|TRBJ1-1|TRBV2|-|-
CASSPKGPDGSRAFF
TGTGCCAGCAGTCCAAAAGGGCCTGACGGGAGTCGAGCTTTCTTT
>12|TRBJ1-4|TRBV27|-|-
CASSFAGEKLFF
TGTGCCAGCAGTTTCGCGGGGGAAAAACTGTTTTTT
>15|TRBJ2-1|TRBV5-7|TRBD2|-
CASSPPSGSYNEQFF
TGTGCCAGCAGCCCTCCTAGCGGCTCCTACAATGAGCAGTTCTTC
>13|TRBJ1-1|TRBV19|-|-
CASNPGPYTEAFF
TGTGCCAGTAACCCCGGGCCTTACACTGAAGCTTTCTTT
>18|TRBJ1-6|TRBV27|-|-
CASSFSQRDGSYNSPLHF
TGTGCCAGCAGTTTTAGTCAGAGGGATGGCTCCTATAATTCACCCCTCCACTTT
>11|TRBJ2-7|TRBV12-5|-|-
CASRVFYEQYF
TGTGCTAGTAGGGTATTTTACGAGCAGTACTTC
>18|TRBJ2-7|TRBV18|TRBD1|-
CASSPNYRIGTAKNEQYF
TGTGCCAGCTCACCAAACTACAGGATCGGGACAGCAAAAAACGAGCAGTACTTC
>13|TRBJ1-5|TRBV6-5|-|-
CASSYRGGQPQHF
TGTGCCAGCAGTTACAGGGGAGGACAGCCCCAGCATTTT
>15|TRBJ1-3|TRBV7-9|-|-
CASSLLQGSGNTIYF
TGTGCCAGCAGCTTATTACAGGGCTCTGGAAACACCATATATTTT
>16|TRBJ1-1|TRBV10-3|TRBD1|-
CAISLTGGDPNTEAFF
TGTGCCATCAGCCTTACAGGGGGGGACCCGAACACTGAAGCTTTCTTT
>14|TRBJ2-5|TRBV7-9|-|-
CASSSRPLKETQYF
TGTGCCAGCAGCTCCCGACCCCTTAAAGAGACCCAGTACTTC
>13|TRBJ1-1|TRBV28|-|-
CASSLLGYTEAFF
TGTGCCAGCAGTTTACTGGGCTACACTGAAGCTTTCTTT
>14|TRBJ1-2|TRBV6-1|-|-
CASSEGLGLSGYTF
TGTGCCAGCAGTGAAGGGCTGGGGTTGTCTGGCTACACCTTC
>12|TRBJ1-1|TRBV19|-|-
CASKGGNTEAFF
TGTGCCAGTAAGGGGGGAAACACTGAAGCTTTCTTT
>13|TRBJ2-1|TRBV7-3|-|-
CASSLAAHNEQFF
TGTGCCAGCAGCTTAGCGGCCCACAATGAGCAGTTCTTC
>13|TRBJ1-4|TRBV10-3|-|-
CAISRGGNEKLFF
TGTGCCATCAGTAGAGGGGGGAATGAAAAACTGTTTTTT
>12|TRBJ1-2|TRBV27|-|-
CASRNPYYGYTF
TGTGCCAGCAGGAACCCTTACTATGGCTACACCTTC
>13|TRBJ1-2|TRBV3-1/TRBV3-2|-|few
CASSRGELYGYTF
TGTGCCAGCAGCCGCGGGGAGCTTTATGGCTACACCTTC
>13|TRBJ2-7|TRBV29-1|-|-
CSVEDGHGYEQYF
TGCAGCGTTGAAGATGGACACGGCTACGAGCAGTACTTC
>14|TRBJ1-2|TRBV4-3|-|-
CASSQEVRGRGYTF
TGCGCCAGCAGCCAAGAAGTCAGGGGACGGGGCTACACCTTC
>16|TRBJ2-4|TRBV4-1|TRBD1|-
CASSQARGHMENIQYF
TGCGCCAGCAGCCAAGCTAGGGGGCACATGGAAAACATTCAGTACTTC
>17|TRBJ2-6|TRBV4-1|-|-
CASSQDGGSSGANVLTF
TGCGCCAGCAGCCAAGATGGGGGATCCTCTGGGGCCAACGTCCTGACTTTC